The text below deals with one TCR beta chain. The antigen is unknown. This specimen belongs to a study of regulatory T cells in long-lasting Graves disease. The junction had 1 base not matched to a gene; V was cut back by 0 bases and J by 11 bases. CDR3 length: 12 residues. Germline V CDR1 and CDR2: SQVTM, ANQGSEA. Time point meaning: newly diagnosed GD, antithyroid drugs for less than 3 months. With RNA extracted from PBMCs as input, the TCR library was made. Findings and limits, study-wide: Persistent patients shared 2,741 public clonotypes among themselves. Newly diagnosed patients shared fewer, at approximately 970. Only peripheral blood was studied, not thyroid tissue.

Researchers made TCR beta libraries by using iRepertoire HTBI primers and running Arm-PCR on CDR3 regions. Using its own MiXCR run on the multiplex PCR reads, TCRdb lists one record per CDR3 protein. The top ten clones hold approximately 9% of a sample with over 450,000 distinct CDR3 sequences, around 12% of them seen once. The same sample was also studied in work on T cells in Graves' hyperthyroidism and ophthalmopathy. That investigation notes: Patients were aged 18 to 65, had disease duration under 2 months, and had newly diagnosed hyperthyroidism. Thyroid ultrasound and orbital computed tomography, with clinical symptoms and serum thyroxine and TRAb, informed diagnoses.

V is TRBV29-1 and J is TRBJ2-1; 10 bases fit TRBD1. The origin of this receptor is a woman aged 25 to 45 with Graves disease. The specimen was peripheral blood mononuclear cells (PBMCs), collected at new diagnosis, from a patient treated with antithyroid drugs. CDR3 DNA: TGCAGCGTTGAAGAGACAGGGGGCAAGCAGTTCTTC. Translating gives CSVEETGGKQFF.